The 29 T cell receptor beta chains below all came from one sample that was sequenced in a study of cytomegalovirus exposure and HLA in healthy donors. 13 Jbeta primers and 60 Vbeta primers were used for the PCR. Sequencing used immunoSEQ multiplex PCR; TCRdb keeps in-frame clones, though not all of them. The sample records 120,000 to 150,000 clones, approximately 79% being singletons. The sample consisted of PBMCs. The receptor set was obtained from a woman aged 40 to 50 in good health and CMV-seropositive.

V and J are TRBV9 and TRBJ2-7, with TRBD2 matching 8 bases. J gave up 5 bases and V 3 bases, and 10 bases lay outside the gene matches. CDR3 length: 15 residues. Germline-derived CDR1 and CDR2 are SGDLS and YYNGEE. Here the CDR3 reads CASSASGGFSNEQYF. The CDR3 coding sequence is TGTGCCAGCAGCGCCAGCGGGGGTTTTTCCAACGAGCAGTACTTC.

The chain joins TRBV10-1 to TRBJ2-3; 11 bases match TRBD2. The junction had 4 bases not matched to a gene; V was cut back by 0 bases and J by 5 bases. CDR3 length equals 16 residues. Germline CDR1 reads WNHNN; CDR2 reads SYGVQD (reference sequence). The DNA for the CDR3 is TGCGCCAGCAGTGAGTCTAGCGGGGGGGTTAGAGATACGCAGTATTTT. Protein product: CASSESSGGVRDTQYF.

This sequence joins TRBV13 and TRBJ1-4, with TRBD1 matching over 7 bases. After removal of 5 bases from V and 5 bases from J, the junction contained 8 bases not matched to a gene. CDR3 length: 15 amino acids. CDR1 PRHDT and CDR2 FYEKMQ come from the germline V gene (reference sequence). The DNA of the CDR3 is TGTGCCAGCAGCCTAAGGGACAGCGCAAATGAAAAACTGTTTTTT. Protein product: CASSLRDSANEKLFF.

This clone has more than one count but fewer than ten. The chain combines TRBV7-9 with TRBJ1-2; 10 bases are shared with TRBD1. The junction had 8 bases not matched to a gene; V was cut back by 6 bases and J by 4 bases. The CDR3 is 15 residues long. CDR1 SEHNR and CDR2 FQNEAQ come from the germline V gene (reference sequence). CDR3 bases: TGTGCCAGCAGGCCGGGACAGGGGACGGGCTATGGCTACACCTTC. Encoded protein: CASRPGQGTGYGYTF.

This chain connects TRBV10-3 to TRBJ2-5; TRBD1 agrees at 8 bases. CDR1 is ENHRY, CDR2 SYGVKD, per germline. The CDR3 extends over 14 amino acids. Trimming at V came to 6 bases and at J to 5 bases, leaving 8 bases not matched to a gene. CDR3 DNA sequence: TGTGCCATCAGGGACGGACAGGGTGGTGAGACCCAGTACTTC. Protein: CAIRDGQGGETQYF.

The chain couples TRBV5-1 to TRBJ1-2, with TRBD1 identical over 7 bases. After removal of 4 bases from V and 3 bases from J, the junction contained 3 bases not matched to a gene. Germline V gene lookup returns CDR1 SGHRS and CDR2 YFSETQ. CDR3 length equals 13 residues. Here the CDR3 DNA reads TGCGCCAGCAGCCCGGGACAGTACTATGGCTACACCTTC. Its protein is CASSPGQYYGYTF.

This chain joins TRBV28 and TRBJ2-7; possibly TRBD2 for D (6 bases). This CDR3 has 12 amino acids. Germline V gives CDR1 MDHEN, CDR2 SYDVKM. Deletions cut 6 bases from V and 4 bases from J, with 10 bases between. The CDR3 loop is CASRTGTYEQYF. As DNA, the CDR3 is TGTGCCAGCAGGACTGGGACTTACGAGCAGTACTTC. The whole variable domain, filled in from reference TRBV28 and TRBJ2-7, reads DVKVTQSSRYLVKRTGEKVFLECVQDMDHENMFWYRQDPGLGLRLIYFSYDVKMKEKGDIPEGYSVSREKKERFSLILESASTNQTSMYLCASRTGTYEQYFGPGTRLTVT.

Of note for this clone: Additional DNA sequences in this sample encode the identical CDR3. V is TRBV5-1 and J is TRBJ2-5; D perhaps matches TRBD1 (5 bases). Trimming left V 4 bases short and J 0 bases short, with 13 bases between. CDR1 and CDR2 from the germline V gene are SGHRS and YFSETQ. The CDR3 has 15 amino acids. The CDR3 spells CASSLGDRDQETQYF. The CDR3, as DNA: TGCGCCAGCAGCCTCGGCGACAGAGACCAAGAGACCCAGTACTTC.

Only a few counts were recorded for this clone. The genes are TRBV30 and TRBJ1-4; D gene unclear. The germline V gene has CDR1 GTSNPN and CDR2 SVGIG (reference sequence). The CDR3 has 15 residues. V was pared by 0 bases and J by 4 bases, with 12 bases between. CDR3 protein: CAWSVWGGGNEKLFF. CDR3 bases: TGTGCCTGGAGTGTTTGGGGAGGAGGTAATGAAAAACTGTTTTTT.

This clone was counted between two and nine times. V is TRBV15 and J is TRBJ2-5; TRBD1 aligns across 10 bases. V gave up 1 base and J gave up 3 bases; unmatched junction bases: 5. Looked up from germline, CDR1 is LNHNV and CDR2 is YYDKDF (reference sequence). CDR3 size: 16 residues. CDR3 bases: TGTGCCACCAGCAGAGTTGGGACAGGGGTTGAAGAGACCCAGTACTTC. This sequence encodes CATSRVGTGVEETQYF.

The chain employs TRBV28 and TRBJ2-5; D gene uncertain. V lost 3 bases to trimming and J lost 2 bases, with 13 bases between them. The CDR3 extends over 15 amino acids. Germline V gene sequence: CDR1 MDHEN, CDR2 SYDVKM. The CDR3 nucleotides are TGTGCCAGCAGTTTCCCTAGATCGGCACAAGAGACCCAGTACTTC. The encoded protein is CASSFPRSAQETQYF.

This sequence joins TRBV2 and TRBJ2-3; possible D gene TRBD2, 7 bases. The CDR3 consists of 15 residues. V dropped 7 bases and J dropped 2 bases, with 16 bases sitting between them. Germline V gives CDR1 SNHLY, CDR2 FYNNEI. CDR3 residues: CASNEGGGTTDTQYF. CDR3 nucleotides: TGTGCCAGCAACGAAGGGGGGGGAACCACAGATACGCAGTATTTT.

The J gene is TRBJ2-1, the V gene TRBV15; 7 bases line up with TRBD2. The V and J ends lost 1 base and 2 bases, in that order; junction bases with no gene match: 2. The CDR3 runs 15 residues. Germline values: CDR1 LNHNV, CDR2 YYDKDF (reference sequence). The CDR3 sequence: CATSRVGGAYNEQFF. The CDR3 nucleotides read TGTGCCACCAGCAGAGTGGGGGGGGCCTACAATGAGCAGTTCTTC.

The V and J genes are TRBV6-1 and TRBJ2-5; 7 bases map to TRBD2. V lost 4 bases and J lost 1; bases outside the gene matches: 3. The CDR3 length is 14 residues. Per the germline V gene, CDR1 is MNHNS and CDR2 is SASEGT. The CDR3 spells CASSAGLTQETQYF. CDR3 coding DNA: TGTGCCAGCAGTGCGGGACTAACCCAAGAGACCCAGTACTTC.

This clone was detected a few times. The genes are TRBV7-9 and TRBJ2-6; D is undetermined. The length of the CDR3 is 15 residues. CDR1 is SEHNR, CDR2 FQNEAQ, per germline (reference sequence). V was pared by 5 bases and J by 0 bases, with 8 bases between. The CDR3 sequence is CASSELISGANVLTF. The CDR3 coding sequence is TGTGCCAGCAGCGAACTCATCTCTGGGGCCAACGTCCTGACTTTC.

J is TRBJ2-3 and V is TRBV4-1; perhaps TRBD1 as D (5 bases). V lost 1 base, J lost 1 base, and 12 bases lay in between. Germline V gene sequence: CDR1 MGHRA, CDR2 YSYEKL. This CDR3 is built from 16 residues. The CDR3 coding sequence is TGCGCCAGCAGCCAAGCTGGCGTGGGGCGCACAGATACGCAGTATTTT. Encoded protein: CASSQAGVGRTDTQYF.

The V gene is TRBV5-1, the J gene TRBJ2-3, with D perhaps TRBD2 (5 bases). This CDR3 region has 15 residues. Trimming took off 4 bases at V and 6 bases at J, with 18 bases between the two ends. From germline, CDR1 is SGHRS and CDR2 YFSETQ. Here the CDR3 reads CASSPRGLAVDTQYF. The CDR3 DNA is TGCGCCAGCAGCCCAAGAGGACTCGCCGTGGATACGCAGTATTTT.

The chain uses TRBV29-1 and TRBJ2-3, with 7 nucleotides matching TRBD2. The germline gives CDR1 SQVTM, CDR2 ANQGSEA. The CDR3 contains 15 residues. V lost 4 bases and J lost 3; bases outside the gene matches: 10. The CDR3 is CSVVVGGGHTDTQYF. The DNA for the CDR3 is TGCAGCGTTGTAGTGGGCGGGGGTCATACAGATACGCAGTATTTT.

This chain connects TRBV9 to TRBJ2-1, with 14 bases aligning to TRBD2. Germline-derived CDR1 and CDR2 are SGDLS and YYNGEE. V lost 4 bases and J lost 0; bases outside the gene matches: 12. The CDR3 loop spans 20 amino acids. The CDR3 coding sequence is TGTGCCAGCAGCCCGAGGTCAAGGACTAGCGGGGGGAGCTCCTACAATGAGCAGTTCTTC. Translating gives CASSPRSRTSGGSSYNEQFF. The variable domain in full, completed from reference TRBV9 and TRBJ2-1, reads DSGVTQTPKHLITATGQRVTLRCSPRSGDLSVYWYQQSLDQGLQFLIQYYNGEERAKGNILERFSAQQFPDLHSELNLSSLELGDSALYFCASSPRSRTSGGSSYNEQFFGPGTRLTVL.

The CDR3 protein is CASSQTGTRGNQPQHF. Written as DNA, the CDR3 is TGTGCCAGCAGTCAAACCGGGACACGAGGCAATCAGCCCCAGCATTTT. The V call is TRBV25-1, the J call TRBJ1-5, with D perhaps matching TRBD1 (6 bases). This CDR3 region has 16 residues. Germline V gene data show CDR1 as MGHDK and CDR2 as SYGVNS. V was cut by 5 bases and J by 2 bases, with 16 bases left in between.

Comment on this clone: The sample contains more than one DNA sequence encoding this CDR3. The rearrangement joins TRBV18 to TRBJ1-1, with D possibly matching TRBD1 (6 bases). Germline V CDR1 and CDR2: KGHSH, LQKENI. The CDR3 runs to 12 residues. Trimming removed 3 bases at V and 8 bases at J, with 10 bases between. The CDR3 here is CASSPLQGEAFF. The CDR3 DNA reads as TGTGCCAGCTCACCCCTACAGGGCGAAGCTTTCTTT.

The chain has TRBV19 and TRBJ2-7; 7 nucleotides align to TRBD1. This CDR3 is 14 amino acids long. The junction had 3 bases not matched to a gene; V was cut back by 4 bases and J by 0 bases. Germline assignment: CDR1 LNHDA and CDR2 SQIVND (reference sequence). This chain's CDR3 is CASSRDSTSYEQYF. As DNA, the CDR3 is TGTGCCAGTAGTAGGGACAGCACCTCCTACGAGCAGTACTTC. The full variable domain, rest sourced from reference TRBV19 and TRBJ2-7, is DGGITQSPKYLFRKEGQNVTLSCEQNLNHDAMYWYRQDPGQGLRLIYYSQIVNDFQKGDIAEGYSVSREKKESFPLTVTSAQKNPTAFYLCASSRDSTSYEQYFGPGTRLTVT.

This clone was seen a handful of times. This sequence joins TRBV2 and TRBJ2-5; D is perhaps TRBD1 (5 bases). The CDR3 has 11 residues. Trimming stripped 11 bases from V and 2 bases from J, with 9 bases between. Germline lookup yields CDR1 SNHLY and CDR2 FYNNEI. The CDR3 is CAGRQQETQYF. CDR3 in DNA: TGTGCCGGTCGACAGCAAGAGACCCAGTACTTC. The entire variable domain, with the rest obtained from reference TRBV2 and TRBJ2-5, is as follows: EPEVTQTPSHQVTQMGQEVILRCVPISNHLYFYWYRQILGQKVEFLVSFYNNEISEKSEIFDDQFSVERPDGSNFTLKIRSTKLEDSAMYFCAGRQQETQYFGPGTRLLVL.

In this sample, this clone turned up a few times. This chain uses TRBV5-4 with TRBJ2-5; TRBD2 matches 8 bases. Germline V gene sequence: CDR1 SGHNT, CDR2 YYREEE (reference sequence). The CDR3 totals 16 residues. V trimming: 4 bases; J trimming: 1 base; junction bases outside the gene matches: 9. CDR3: CASSPGGGGPQETQYF. The DNA of the CDR3 is TGTGCCAGCAGCCCAGGTGGCGGGGGGCCCCAAGAGACCCAGTACTTC. The full variable domain, with the rest looked up from reference TRBV5-4 and TRBJ2-5, is ETGVTQSPTHLIKTRGQQVTLRCSSQSGHNTVSWYQQALGQGPQFIFQYYREEENGRGNFPPRFSGLQFPNYSSELNVNALELDDSALYLCASSPGGGGPQETQYFGPGTRLLVL.

This chain connects TRBV19 to TRBJ2-5, with TRBD1 matching 7 bases. This CDR3 has 13 amino acids. The J segment lost 2 bases and the V segment lost 6 bases, leaving 3 bases of the junction unmatched. CDR1 LNHDA and CDR2 SQIVND come from the germline V gene (reference sequence). The CDR3, as DNA: TGTGCCAGTAGAGGGACAGCTCAAGAGACCCAGTACTTC. This encodes CASRGTAQETQYF.

The CDR3 coding sequence is TGTGCCAGCAGCCAAGATCTCACCTCTAGCTCCTACGAGCAGTACTTC. Protein: CASSQDLTSSSYEQYF. The V call is TRBV14, the J call TRBJ2-7; D gene uncertain. The CDR3 covers 16 residues. Germline V CDR1 and CDR2: SGHDN, FVKESK. Trimming stripped 0 bases from V and 0 bases from J, with 12 bases between.

This clone occurred once. The chain couples TRBV4-2 to TRBJ2-3; D perhaps matches TRBD1 (6 bases). Trimming took 4 bases from V and 0 from J, leaving 14 bases between them. Germline assignment: CDR1 LGHNA and CDR2 YNFKEQ. This CDR3 spans 16 amino acids. CDR3 coding DNA: TGTGCCAGCAGCCCCGAACAGGGCACTAGCACAGATACGCAGTATTTT. It codes for CASSPEQGTSTDTQYF.

This clone has just one count. The chain joins TRBV9 to TRBJ1-3; possible D gene TRBD1, 6 bases. Germline CDR1 is SGDLS and CDR2 is YYNGEE. V was cut by 4 bases and J by 2 bases, with 13 bases left in between. The CDR3 has 15 amino acids. The CDR3 DNA sequence: TGTGCCAGCAGCCCCGGACAGTACCCTGGAAACACCATATATTTT. Encoded protein: CASSPGQYPGNTIYF.

The V and J genes are TRBV28 and TRBJ1-1; perhaps TRBD1 as D (6 bases). CDR3 length: 13 residues. In germline, CDR1 is MDHEN, CDR2 SYDVKM. V dropped 8 bases and J dropped 5 bases, with 15 bases sitting between them. DNA of the CDR3: TGTGCCAGCCGACCCCAGGGGTTGACTGAAGCTTTCTTT. Encoded protein: CASRPQGLTEAFF.